Listed below are T cell receptor beta chains from one sample, sequenced in a study of cytomegalovirus exposure and HLA in healthy donors. The assay was immunoSEQ multiplex PCR, and TCRdb's table has in-frame clones only and misses some. The sample holds fewer than 100,000 clones, approximately 91% seen once. Sequenced input: PBMCs. The receptors originated from a young man in good health and CMV-seronegative. Both conserved end residues are part of each CDR3. Each record gives: V gene, clone size, CDR3 length, J gene, D gene, CDR3 protein, CDR3 DNA. D genes are given only for firm matches. Rows may omit the clone size; those that give it use once, few, many or a size class.

v_gene: TRBV28
abundance: once
len: 16
j_gene: TRBJ1-3
d_gene: TRBD1
CDR3aa: CASSFLYRGSGNTIYF
CDR3nt: TGTGCCAGCAGTTTTCTCTACAGGGGCTCTGGAAACACCATATATTTT

v_gene: TRBV2
abundance: -
len: 14
j_gene: TRBJ2-7
d_gene: -
CDR3aa: CASRGRPTSYEQYF
CDR3nt: TGTGCCAGCAGGGGCCGTCCCACTTCCTACGAGCAGTACTTC

v_gene: TRBV29-1
abundance: -
len: 13
j_gene: TRBJ1-6
d_gene: TRBD1
CDR3aa: CSVQQGTDSPLHF
CDR3nt: TGCAGCGTACAACAAGGGACAGATTCACCCCTCCACTTT

v_gene: TRBV19
abundance: -
len: 14
j_gene: TRBJ1-1
d_gene: -
CDR3aa: CASSPIRGNTEAFF
CDR3nt: TGTGCCAGTAGTCCAATAAGGGGAAACACTGAAGCTTTCTTT

v_gene: TRBV9
abundance: -
len: 16
j_gene: TRBJ2-3
d_gene: TRBD2
CDR3aa: CASSGGLAGERDTQYF
CDR3nt: TGTGCCAGCAGCGGGGGACTAGCGGGAGAGCGGGATACGCAGTATTTT

v_gene: TRBV2
abundance: -
len: 20
j_gene: TRBJ1-5
d_gene: -
CDR3aa: CASSEEFPGDILYSNQPQHF
CDR3nt: TGTGCCAGCAGTGAAGAATTTCCGGGAGACATCCTTTATAGCAATCAGCCCCAGCATTTT

v_gene: TRBV23-1
abundance: -
len: 14
j_gene: TRBJ2-7
d_gene: TRBD1
CDR3aa: CARERDRGSYEQYF
CDR3nt: TGCGCCAGAGAGAGGGACAGGGGTTCCTACGAGCAGTACTTC

v_gene: TRBV7-9
abundance: -
len: 17
j_gene: TRBJ1-6
d_gene: -
CDR3aa: CASSNTGFGSYNSPLHF
CDR3nt: TGTGCCAGCAGCAATACAGGGTTCGGCTCCTATAATTCACCCCTCCACTTT

v_gene: TRBV4-1
abundance: -
len: 14
j_gene: TRBJ1-1
d_gene: -
CDR3aa: CASSQGQKNTEAFF
CDR3nt: TGCGCCAGCAGCCAAGGACAGAAGAACACTGAAGCTTTCTTT

v_gene: TRBV27
abundance: -
len: 15
j_gene: TRBJ2-7
d_gene: -
CDR3aa: CASSLGVGQGYEQYF
CDR3nt: TGTGCCAGCAGTTTAGGCGTGGGGCAGGGGTACGAGCAGTACTTC

v_gene: TRBV6-4
abundance: few
len: 16
j_gene: TRBJ2-1
d_gene: TRBD2
CDR3aa: CASSLSGTSGSDEQFF
CDR3nt: TGTGCCAGCAGTCTCTCCGGGACTAGCGGGAGCGATGAGCAGTTCTTC

v_gene: TRBV27
abundance: -
len: 14
j_gene: TRBJ1-6
d_gene: TRBD1
CDR3aa: CASSWSQGNSPLHF
CDR3nt: TGTGCCAGCAGTTGGTCACAGGGGAATTCACCCCTCCACTTT

v_gene: TRBV7-8
abundance: -
len: 12
j_gene: TRBJ1-2
d_gene: -
CDR3aa: CASSSNRIGYTF
CDR3nt: TGTGCCAGCAGCTCGAACAGGATTGGCTACACCTTC

v_gene: TRBV7-9
abundance: -
len: 14
j_gene: TRBJ2-6
d_gene: -
CDR3aa: CASSFSHGANVLTF
CDR3nt: TGTGCCAGCAGCTTTTCCCATGGGGCCAACGTCCTGACTTTC

v_gene: TRBV7-6
abundance: -
len: 13
j_gene: TRBJ1-1
d_gene: -
CDR3aa: CASSSPGKSEAFF
CDR3nt: TGTGCCAGCAGCTCTCCAGGGAAGTCTGAAGCTTTCTTT

v_gene: TRBV9
abundance: -
len: 16
j_gene: TRBJ2-3
d_gene: TRBD2
CDR3aa: CASSESSGLPADTQYF
CDR3nt: TGTGCCAGCAGCGAATCTAGCGGGCTGCCGGCAGATACGCAGTATTTT

v_gene: TRBV25-1
abundance: -
len: 13
j_gene: TRBJ2-7
d_gene: -
CDR3aa: CASSHAVTGEQYF
CDR3nt: TGTGCCAGCAGTCACGCGGTTACCGGGGAGCAGTACTTC

v_gene: TRBV6-1
abundance: once
len: 15
j_gene: TRBJ1-4
d_gene: -
CDR3aa: CASIIVRGINEKLFF
CDR3nt: TGTGCCAGCATAATTGTTAGGGGAATTAATGAAAAACTGTTTTTT

v_gene: TRBV5-4
abundance: -
len: 16
j_gene: TRBJ2-7
d_gene: -
CDR3aa: CASSFFDRPTSYEQYF
CDR3nt: TGTGCCAGCAGCTTTTTTGACAGGCCTACCTCCTACGAGCAGTACTTC

v_gene: TRBV28
abundance: -
len: 13
j_gene: TRBJ2-1
d_gene: -
CDR3aa: CASYEDLDNEQFF
CDR3nt: TGTGCCAGCTATGAGGATCTGGACAATGAGCAGTTCTTC

v_gene: TRBV9
abundance: -
len: 14
j_gene: TRBJ1-1
d_gene: -
CDR3aa: CASSVDSGNTEAFF
CDR3nt: TGTGCCAGCAGCGTAGATTCAGGGAACACTGAAGCTTTCTTT